A single sample gave rise to the 25 T cell receptor beta chains below, sequenced in a study of blood T cell repertoires in COVID-19. The data were produced by immunoSEQ multiplex PCR, yet TCRdb's version contains in-frame clones alone and is incomplete. The data contain 50,000 to 65,000 clones, approximately 81% of them singletons. The sample consisted of peripheral blood. These receptors all come from a man in his 60s with COVID-19, enrolled during active disease.

The chain couples TRBV29-1 to TRBJ1-3; D is uncertain. This CDR3 region has 13 residues. Trimming pared 4 bases from V and 0 bases from J, leaving 7 bases between. CDR1 and CDR2 (germline): SQVTM, ANQGSEA. The DNA for the CDR3 is TGCAGCGTTGGTGACAACTCTGGAAACACCATATATTTT. Encoded protein: CSVGDNSGNTIYF. Complete variable domain (other parts from reference TRBV29-1 and TRBJ1-3): SAVISQKPSRDICQRGTSLTIQCQVDSQVTMMFWYRQQPGQSLTLIATANQGSEATYESGFVIDKFPISRPNLTFSTLTVSNMSPEDSSIYLCSVGDNSGNTIYFGEGSWLTVV.

The chain carries TRBV19 and TRBJ2-5; 13 bases agree with TRBD2. V shed 7 bases and J 4 bases; nucleotides not matched to a gene: 9. CDR1 LNHDA and CDR2 SQIVND come from the germline V gene (reference sequence). The CDR3 runs 16 residues. In DNA, the CDR3 is TGTGCCAGTACTAGGACTAGCGGGAGCTGGGGAGAGACCCAGTACTTC. It encodes CASTRTSGSWGETQYF. The complete variable domain, with remaining parts taken from reference TRBV19 and TRBJ2-5, reads DGGITQSPKYLFRKEGQNVTLSCEQNLNHDAMYWYRQDPGQGLRLIYYSQIVNDFQKGDIAEGYSVSREKKESFPLTVTSAQKNPTAFYLCASTRTSGSWGETQYFGPGTRLLVL.

The chain recombines TRBV19 with TRBJ1-1; D not resolved. Germline V CDR1 and CDR2: LNHDA, SQIVND (reference sequence). The ends were cut back, 7 bases at V and 1 base at J, with 16 bases in the middle. This CDR3 spans 15 amino acids. The CDR3 is CASMTSLRGNTEAFF. The CDR3 DNA sequence: TGTGCCAGTATGACCTCGCTAAGAGGGAACACTGAAGCTTTCTTT.

The CDR3 nucleotides read TGTGCCAGCAGCCACCCCCGCAGGGGCCCCGGCACTGAAGCTTTCTTT. It specifies CASSHPRRGPGTEAFF. This chain links TRBV7-9 with TRBJ1-1; D possibly corresponds to TRBD1 (6 bases). Trimming pared 5 bases from V and 4 bases from J, leaving 20 bases between. Germline lookup yields CDR1 SEHNR and CDR2 FQNEAQ (reference sequence). The CDR3 runs 16 residues.

V and J are TRBV21-1 and TRBJ1-1; TRBD1 was called by the table and not checked on the DNA. TRBV21-1 is a recognized pseudogene. The CDR3 has 13 residues. The CDR3 nucleotides are TGTGCCAGCAGCAAAACCCCCTGGCCTGAAGCTTTCTTT. It is translated as CASSKTPWPEAFF.

This chain's CDR3 is CASSRRLAGGPRDTQYF. In DNA, the CDR3 is TGTGCCAGCAGCCGCCGACTAGCGGGAGGGCCTCGAGATACGCAGTATTTT. The V gene is TRBV5-6, the J gene TRBJ2-3, with TRBD2 matching 14 bases. The CDR3 is 17 residues long. Germline CDR1 reads SGHDT; CDR2 reads YYEEEE. The V and J ends lost 4 bases and 5 bases, in that order; junction bases with no gene match: 9.

V and J are TRBV19 and TRBJ1-5, with 11 bases that match TRBD1. The CDR3 spans 14 residues. Germline CDR1 LNHDA, CDR2 SQIVND (reference sequence). V lost 5 bases to trimming and J lost 6 bases; unmatched junction nucleotides: 3. The CDR3 spells CASSRTGGPQPQHF. CDR3 bases: TGTGCCAGTAGTCGGACAGGGGGCCCTCAGCCCCAGCATTTT.

The table lists this clone with a few counts. V usage is TRBV7-9 and J usage is TRBJ2-7; a weak D match, TRBD2 (6 bases). With 5 bases removed from V and 2 bases from J, the gap between germline ends came to 16 bases. CDR1 and CDR2 (germline): SEHNR, FQNEAQ (reference sequence). The CDR3 totals 15 residues. In DNA, the CDR3 is TGTGCCAGCAGCACTACTAGCCGGCGCCCCTACGAGCAGTACTTC. Protein product: CASSTTSRRPYEQYF.

The chain's CDR3 is CASSVDVRGQNSPLHF. The CDR3 DNA is TGTGCCAGCAGCGTAGACGTCAGGGGGCAGAATTCACCCCTCCACTTT. This chain uses TRBV9 with TRBJ1-6, with 8 bases matching TRBD1. CDR3 size: 16 residues. V trimming: 0 bases; J trimming: 7 bases; junction bases outside the gene matches: 6. Looked up from germline, CDR1 is SGDLS and CDR2 is YYNGEE.

The chain recombines TRBV5-1 with TRBJ2-4, with D maybe TRBD1 (5 bases). Germline CDR1 SGHRS, CDR2 YFSETQ. V was trimmed by 0 bases and J by 7 bases, leaving 11 bases between them. CDR3 size: 14 residues. CDR3 coding DNA: TGCGCCAGCAGCTTGGGACAGATCACTAACATTCAGTACTTC. Amino acid sequence: CASSLGQITNIQYF.

This rearrangement joins TRBV6-1 to TRBJ1-4; TRBD1 matches 8 bases. Germline CDR1 is MNHNS and CDR2 is SASEGT. The length of the CDR3 is 19 residues. Trimming removed 1 base from V and 0 bases from J; junction bases left unmatched: 10. CDR3 in amino acids: CASSEDGGQGRSTNEKLFF. CDR3 bases: TGTGCCAGCAGTGAAGACGGTGGACAGGGAAGGTCAACTAATGAAAAACTGTTTTTT.

In its sample, this clone was seen a few times. The gene calls are TRBV28 and TRBJ1-1, with D unclear. CDR3 length: 14 residues. With 1 base removed from V and 10 bases from J, the gap between germline ends came to 16 bases. CDR1 is MDHEN, CDR2 SYDVKM, per germline. This CDR3 reads CASSLFDPFSGAFF. The CDR3 DNA reads as TGTGCCAGCAGTTTATTCGACCCGTTTTCAGGAGCTTTCTTT.

The chain is built from TRBV5-1 and TRBJ2-7; D might be TRBD2 (5 bases). CDR1 SGHRS and CDR2 YFSETQ come from the germline V gene. This CDR3 spans 12 amino acids. V was clipped by 7 bases and J by 2 bases, with 10 bases between them. The CDR3 DNA follows: TGCGCCAGCTTTACTAGTCCCTACGAGCAGTACTTC. It is translated as CASFTSPYEQYF.

This chain links TRBV15 with TRBJ2-2; D perhaps matches TRBD1 (6 bases). Trimming stripped 5 bases from V and 4 bases from J, with 14 bases between. Germline V lookup: CDR1 LNHNV, CDR2 YYDKDF (reference sequence). This CDR3 is built from 15 residues. CDR3 sequence: CATSPDQGFTGELFF. CDR3 DNA sequence: TGTGCCACCAGCCCAGACCAGGGGTTCACCGGGGAGCTGTTTTTT. The full variable domain, completed using reference TRBV15 and TRBJ2-2, is DAMVIQNPRYQVTQFGKPVTLSCSQTLNHNVMYWYQQKSSQAPKLLFHYYDKDFNNEADTPDNFQSRRPNTSFCFLDIRSPGLGDTAMYLCATSPDQGFTGELFFGEGSRLTVL.

About this clone itself: The same CDR3 is also encoded by other DNA sequences in this sample. The V gene is TRBV6-1, the J gene TRBJ2-3, with 8 positions matching TRBD1. The V segment lost 2 bases and the J segment 1 base; nucleotides outside the gene matches: 2. The CDR3 is 15 residues long. The germline V gene encodes CDR1 MNHNS and CDR2 SASEGT. The CDR3 DNA reads as TGTGCCAGCAGTGAACAGGGGGCTGGCACAGATACGCAGTATTTT. It yields the protein CASSEQGAGTDTQYF.

The J gene is TRBJ2-2, the V gene TRBV10-1, with D maybe TRBD1 (6 bases). V gave up 4 bases and J gave up 6 bases, with 15 bases separating them. Germline assignment: CDR1 WNHNN and CDR2 SYGVQD (reference sequence). This CDR3 contains 15 residues. In DNA form, the CDR3 reads TGCGCCAGCAGTGGCTGGACAGATAGTCCCGGGGAGCTGTTTTTT. Translating it yields CASSGWTDSPGELFF.

The chain employs TRBV9 and TRBJ2-2, with 14 bases lining up with TRBD2. Trimming cost V 4 bases and J 6 bases; bases outside gene matches: 8. Germline V gene data show CDR1 as SGDLS and CDR2 as YYNGEE. This CDR3 is built from 17 residues. The CDR3 loop reads CASSPRGLAGEAGELFF. The DNA for the CDR3 is TGTGCCAGCAGCCCCCGGGGACTAGCGGGGGAGGCCGGGGAGCTGTTTTTT.

V gene TRBV5-6 combines with J gene TRBJ2-5; TRBD2 matches 12 bases. Per the germline V gene, CDR1 is SGHDT and CDR2 is YYEEEE. The V gene end was trimmed by 1 base and the J gene end by 2 bases; junction bases not matched to a gene: 9. The CDR3 runs 18 residues. The chain's CDR3 is CASSLYSSGGAWQETQYF. In nucleotides, the CDR3 is TGTGCCAGCAGCTTGTACTCTAGCGGGGGGGCCTGGCAAGAGACCCAGTACTTC.

The chain has TRBV5-6 and TRBJ1-1; a weak D match, TRBD1 (5 bases). The germline V gene has CDR1 SGHDT and CDR2 YYEEEE. The length of the CDR3 is 14 residues. Trimming removed 4 bases at V and 5 bases at J, with 15 bases between. CDR3 loop: CASSQGSGRTEAFF. CDR3 sequence (DNA): TGTGCCAGCAGCCAAGGGTCAGGGCGAACTGAAGCTTTCTTT.

V is TRBV19 and J is TRBJ2-3; 7 bases map to TRBD1. The CDR3 length is 14 residues. V shed 3 bases and J 5 bases; nucleotides not matched to a gene: 5. CDR1 and CDR2 from the germline V gene are LNHDA and SQIVND (reference sequence). Written as DNA, the CDR3 is TGTGCCAGTAGTATGAGACAGGGAGAAGATACGCAGTATTTT. Translated, it gives CASSMRQGEDTQYF. Looking up the rest from reference TRBV19 and TRBJ2-3 gives the full variable domain: DGGITQSPKYLFRKEGQNVTLSCEQNLNHDAMYWYRQDPGQGLRLIYYSQIVNDFQKGDIAEGYSVSREKKESFPLTVTSAQKNPTAFYLCASSMRQGEDTQYFGPGTRLTVL.

The chain joins TRBV7-6 to TRBJ2-3; 7 nucleotides agree with TRBD2. Germline V gene data show CDR1 as SGHVS and CDR2 as FNYEAQ. CDR3 size: 15 residues. With V trimmed by 1 base and J by 4 bases, 5 bases remained unmatched. This CDR3 is CASSLVGGGADTQYF. The CDR3 DNA reads as TGTGCCAGCAGCTTAGTGGGGGGAGGGGCAGATACGCAGTATTTT.

This clone was recorded once. V is TRBV3-1 (or the pseudogene TRBV3-2) and J is TRBJ1-4, with TRBD1 matching over 9 bases. With V trimmed by 6 bases and J by 4 bases, 6 bases remained unmatched. Germline V lookup: CDR1 LGHDT, CDR2 YNNKEL (reference sequence). The CDR3 is made up of 15 amino acids. CDR3 amino acids: CASRYRGLFNEKLFF. The CDR3, as DNA: TGTGCCAGCAGATACAGGGGGCTGTTTAATGAAAAACTGTTTTTT.

V gene TRBV5-1 combines with J gene TRBJ1-5; TRBD1 matches at 7 bases. The V gene end was trimmed by 0 bases and the J gene end by 3 bases; junction bases not matched to a gene: 3. The germline V gene encodes CDR1 SGHRS and CDR2 YFSETQ. The CDR3 sequence is 15 residues long. CDR3 DNA: TGCGCCAGCAGCTTGGAACAGGGGACCAATCAGCCCCAGCATTTT. Translation gives CASSLEQGTNQPQHF.

V and J are TRBV19 and TRBJ1-5; D gene uncertain. CDR3 size: 15 residues. CDR1 LNHDA and CDR2 SQIVND come from the germline V gene (reference sequence). Trimming removed 4 bases at V and 4 bases at J, with 14 bases between. The CDR3 protein is CASSTTPLANQPQHF. DNA for the CDR3: TGTGCCAGTAGTACCACACCCCTAGCAAATCAGCCCCAGCATTTT.

J is TRBJ2-7 and V is TRBV19; weak D call: TRBD1 (5 bases). Germline CDR1 LNHDA, CDR2 SQIVND (reference sequence). The CDR3 extends over 14 amino acids. The V and J ends lost 2 bases and 1 base respectively, with 9 bases between them. CDR3 region: CASSIRGLSYEQYF. Here the CDR3 DNA reads TGTGCCAGTAGTATAAGGGGCCTGTCCTACGAGCAGTACTTC.